This T cell receptor (beta chain) was documented in a study of CD8 T cells in ankylosing spondylitis. The study, taken as a whole, reports: Disease-associated clonotypes exhibited CD8+ identity and were relatively infrequent in peripheral blood. There was a TCR beta motif, made of several highly homologous variants, that appeared characteristic of ankylosing spondylitis blood.

This clonotype was counted many times. The antigen is not known. TCRdb redid the calling of the 5' RACE reads with MiXCR, one entry per CDR3 protein. The data show some 200,000 distinct CDR3 sequences, 18% seen once. Sequencing used blood, either unsorted or a sorted T cell fraction (not recorded which). The sequence was collected from a male donor between 10 and 30 years old with ankylosing spondylitis or in good health (not recorded which).

The CDR3 loop is CSARDLLAGASRAYEQYF. CDR3 bases: TGCAGTGCTAGAGATCTCTTAGCGGGAGCGTCCAGGGCCTACGAGCAGTACTTC. The chain employs TRBV20-1 and TRBJ2-7, with 9 bases that match TRBD2. The V gene end was trimmed by 0 bases and the J gene end by 2 bases; junction bases not matched to a gene: 14. CDR1 and CDR2 (germline): DFQATT, SNEGSKA (reference sequence). The CDR3 covers 18 residues.